This record concerns one T cell receptor beta chain sequence. Germline CDR1 and CDR2: DFQATT and SNEGSKA (reference sequence). The germline V and J ends were trimmed by 3 bases and 2 bases, with 18 bases remaining between them. The CDR3 is 16 residues long. The data were taken from a study of blood T cell repertoires in COVID-19. Study information: PBMCs, B-cell-depleted T cells, or T cells provided the cDNA or gDNA that made up the material.

TCRdb's table, derived via immunoSEQ multiplex PCR, lists solely in-frame clones and lacks some. This sample carries approximately 300,000 clones, around 86% of them seen once, and the ten largest clones take 1%. Input material: peripheral blood. The sequence came from a man over 45 with active or convalescent COVID-19. V gene TRBV20-1 combines with J gene TRBJ2-3, with D possibly matching TRBD1 (5 bases). Written as DNA, the CDR3 is TGCAGTGCTAGTTCGATAGGGGTCCTGTTCACAGATACGCAGTATTTT. It translates to CSASSIGVLFTDTQYF.